This T cell receptor beta chain originates from a study of OX40 agonist ivuxolimab in advanced cancers. About the investigation overall: The costimulatory receptor OX40 (CD134) was targeted by ivuxolimab, a fully human IgG2 agonistic monoclonal antibody. Intravenous ivuxolimab was administered to patients every 2 weeks at six dose levels: 0.01, 0.1, 0.3, 1.5, 3 and 10 mg/kg. Of the roughly 50 dose-escalation patients, hepatocellular carcinoma was present in roughly 19, melanoma in around 15, renal cell carcinoma in 9 and head and neck cancer in 9. In the dose-escalation cohort, approximately 83% of patients were male, and the mean age was approximately 60 years with a range of roughly 23 to 79. Patients were allowed to have had prior anti-PD-1, anti-PD-L1 or anti-CTLA-4 therapy, and roughly 40% of the dose-escalation patients had previously received checkpoint inhibitors. Three dose-escalation patients achieved partial responses, one with hepatocellular carcinoma and two with cutaneous melanoma. The purpose of peripheral TCRbeta sequencing was to test whether ivuxolimab changed TCR sequence diversity and led to clonal T-cell expansion. The monotherapy dose-escalation portion (N of about 57 patients) of the phase I ivuxolimab trial is reported in the paper.

Points on this clone: No antigen is known for it. No base-level quality is on record; no much larger clone is a single base apart.

Cut back by 10 bases and 1 base, the V and J ends lie 12 bases apart. CDR1 and CDR2 are drawn from the germline V gene (reference sequence): LNHDA, SQIVND. The CDR3 runs 13 amino acids, cysteine and phenylalanine included. This entry keeps only the CDR3 DNA: 39 bases, framed from base 1. General study outcomes and caveats: Antigen specificity was not determined for the clonally expanded peripheral T cells. After ivuxolimab, more expanded clones were found on average in CD8+ T cells than in CD4+ T cells. In the 0.1-3.0 mg/kg groups, partial responders had among the lowest normalized peripheral clonal expansion, particularly in CD8+ T cells. Low levels of normalized T-cell clonal expansion were also shown by some nonresponding patients. At doses of 0.1 to 3.0 mg/kg, clonal expansion of both CD4+ and CD8+ T cells in blood was seen between baseline and week 6.

The trial excluded patients who had a history of autoimmune disease or were on systemic immunosuppression. In every dose cohort, peripheral blood was drawn for TCR sequencing at baseline, cycle 4 day 1, and cycle 7 day 1. The samples were drawn from a first-in-human, open-label, multicenter phase I dose-escalation trial of ivuxolimab. The trial enrolled adults with locally advanced or metastatic head and neck squamous cell, hepatocellular, melanoma or renal cell carcinoma. Before TCR sequencing, CD4+ T cells and CD8+ T cells were sorted from peripheral blood as separate populations. Genomic DNA was extracted from sorted cells for sequencing of the TCRbeta CDR3 region. The immunoSEQ Assay was used to sequence the TCRbeta CDR3 regions. Here the immuneACCESS table is served through TCRdb, limited to in-frame sequences with V and J called. Missing clones are a known gap in these copies; in checked studies unresolved V genes cover under half, and the rest lacks a known reason. This sample comprises fewer than 35,000 clones, approximately 89% of them detected only once. The top ten hold 8.5% to 9.5% of the sample.

The chain uses TRBV19 and TRBJ2-3; a confident D gene designation cannot be given. The sequence came from an adult with an advanced solid tumor such as melanoma, head and neck, liver or kidney cancer. The sequencing used CD4+ or CD8+ T cells sorted from blood, collected in a trial of the OX40 agonist ivuxolimab. The DNA is as follows: TGTGCCACCCTCGTTCCTCGCACAGATACGCAGTATTTT. Translated, this gives CATLVPRTDTQYF.